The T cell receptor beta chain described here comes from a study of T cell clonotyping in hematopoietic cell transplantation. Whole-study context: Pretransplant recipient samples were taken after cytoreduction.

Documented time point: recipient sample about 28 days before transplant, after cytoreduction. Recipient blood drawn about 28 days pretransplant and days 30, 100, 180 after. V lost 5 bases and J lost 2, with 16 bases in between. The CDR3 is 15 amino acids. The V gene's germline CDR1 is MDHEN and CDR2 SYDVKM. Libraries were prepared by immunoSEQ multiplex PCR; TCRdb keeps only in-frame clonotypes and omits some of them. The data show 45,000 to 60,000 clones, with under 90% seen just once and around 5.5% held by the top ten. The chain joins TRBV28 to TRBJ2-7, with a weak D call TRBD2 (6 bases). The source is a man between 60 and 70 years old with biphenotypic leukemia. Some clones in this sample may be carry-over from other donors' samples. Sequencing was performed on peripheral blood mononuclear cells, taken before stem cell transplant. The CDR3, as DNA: TGTGCCAGCAGTCTTATTCGCCGGGGGACCTACGAGCAGTACTTC. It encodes CASSLIRRGTYEQYF.